These 12 T cell receptor beta chains were all obtained from the same sample, sequenced in a study of monozygotic twins with inflammatory bowel disease. TCRdb reprocessed the 5' RACE reads, with one entry per CDR3 protein and no DNA. In all, the sample yields 350,000 to 550,000 distinct CDR3 sequences. The source material was blood. The receptors originated from a human donor with ulcerative colitis or Crohn's disease, or a healthy co-twin of an affected twin (not recorded which).

The chain joins TRBV5-1 to TRBJ1-1; without DNA, the TCRdb call of TRBD1 cannot be checked. The CDR3 is made up of 16 amino acids. Germline CDR1 SGHRS, CDR2 YFSETQ. The CDR3 reads CASSFGQGSPTTEAFF.

This CDR3 is CASSLLGANYGYTF. This chain connects TRBV7-2 to TRBJ1-2. Germline CDR1 SGHTA, CDR2 FQGNSA. The CDR3 is made up of 14 amino acids.

The chain carries TRBV10-3 and TRBJ2-7; absent DNA, TCRdb's TRBD1 call cannot be checked. This CDR3 is built from 12 residues. Germline lookup yields CDR1 ENHRY and CDR2 SYGVKD. The CDR3 region is CAMKSGADEQYF.

The rearrangement links TRBV7-6 to TRBJ1-4; the TRBD1 assignment by TCRdb is unverifiable without DNA. CDR3 length: 16 amino acids. The germline gives CDR1 SGHVS, CDR2 FNYEAQ. The CDR3 is CASSSTLDRGTEKLFF.

The chain carries TRBV20-1 and TRBJ2-7. Germline V gene lookup returns CDR1 DFQATT and CDR2 SNEGSKA (reference sequence). The CDR3 is made up of 15 amino acids. The CDR3 sequence: CSARDSSVSSYEQYF.

V usage is TRBV7-2 and J usage is TRBJ2-5; TCRdb lists TRBD2, though no DNA is available to test this call. The CDR3 totals 14 residues. Looked up from germline, CDR1 is SGHTA and CDR2 is FQGNSA. CDR3 residues: CASSQLAGPSAQYF. Looking up the rest from reference TRBV7-2 and TRBJ2-5 gives the full variable domain: GAGVSQSPSNKVTEKGKDVELRCDPISGHTALYWYRQSLGQGLEFLIYFQGNSAPDKSGLPSDRFSAERTGGSVSTLTIQRTQQEDSAVYLCASSQLAGPSAQYFGPGTRLLVL.

The chain's CDR3 is CASRPGQATGELFF. The chain is built from TRBV19 and TRBJ2-2; no DNA is available, so the TRBD2 call from TCRdb remains unchecked. The CDR3 consists of 14 residues. Germline CDR1 and CDR2: LNHDA and SQIVND (reference sequence).

The chain combines TRBV27 with TRBJ2-2. Germline assignment: CDR1 MNHEY and CDR2 SMNVEV (reference sequence). The CDR3 is 15 amino acids. CDR3 residues: CASRLVGANTGELFF.

CDR3 amino acids: CASSSSGGTGELFF. This rearrangement joins TRBV7-8 to TRBJ2-2; no DNA is available, so the TRBD1 call from TCRdb remains unchecked. Germline V gene data show CDR1 as SGHVS and CDR2 as FQNEAQ. This CDR3 spans 14 amino acids. The variable domain in full, completed from reference TRBV7-8 and TRBJ2-2, reads GAGVSQSPRYKVAKRGQDVALRCDPISGHVSLFWYQQALGQGPEFLTYFQNEAQLDKSGLPSDRFFAERPEGSVSTLKIQRTQQEDSAVYLCASSSSGGTGELFFGEGSRLTVL.

The chain joins TRBV18 to TRBJ1-4; the TCRdb call, TRBD1, lacks DNA for checking. The CDR3 totals 13 residues. The V gene's germline CDR1 is KGHSH and CDR2 LQKENI. The chain's CDR3 is CASSPARDRALFF.

The chain joins TRBV20-1 to TRBJ2-4; TCRdb names TRBD1, which stays unverified in the absence of DNA. Per germline, CDR1 DFQATT and CDR2 SNEGSKA (reference sequence). This CDR3 has 17 residues. CDR3 amino acids: CSAREGAPVSAKNIQYF.

V usage is TRBV4-2 and J usage is TRBJ1-2; the D call of TRBD1 rests on TCRdb alone, since no DNA is present to check it. The CDR3 loop spans 14 amino acids. Germline lookup yields CDR1 LGHNA and CDR2 YNFKEQ. The CDR3 region is CASSQEWGASGYTF.